This TCR beta chain was documented in a study of blood T cell repertoires in COVID-19. Background on the study: The United States, Italy and Spain were the sources of the acute and convalescent COVID-19 samples. PBMCs, B-cell-depleted T cells, or T cells provided the cDNA or gDNA that made up the material.

This clone was observed a handful of times. In the original analysis: Reference gene primer amplification gave nucleated cell count estimates. Method: immunoSEQ multiplex PCR; TCRdb's copy keeps in-frame clones and lacks some. V, J and clone size are those of that table, while D and trimming were read from the DNA. The data hold tens of thousands of clones, with about 89% observed a single time. During active infection, Seattle patients enrolled and were then monitored through disease. The clonotype originates from a man aged 50 to 60 with COVID-19, enrolled during active disease. The sequenced sample was peripheral blood.

CDR3 in DNA: TGTGCCATTGGGCCGGCTAGCGGGGGAGTCGGGGAGCTGTTTTTT. The encoded protein is CAIGPASGGVGELFF. The J gene is TRBJ2-2, the V gene TRBV19; 10 bases match TRBD2. V was clipped by 10 bases and J by 7 bases; unmatched bases: 12. Germline V gene sequence: CDR1 LNHDA, CDR2 SQIVND (reference sequence). The CDR3 spans 15 residues.